The 13 T cell receptor beta chains presented below share a single source sample, sequenced in a study of T-cell reconstitution after alpha-beta-depleted transplantation in children. Preparing the TCRbeta library involved the use of unique molecular identifiers. TCRdb ran MiXCR on the PCR reads and lists one entry per CDR3 protein. The repertoire holds around 300,000 distinct CDR3 sequences, with roughly 9.1% as singletons. The starting material was PBMCs, obtained before TCRalphabeta/CD19-depleted stem cell transplant. Every receptor here comes from a boy younger than two with acute myeloid leukemia, due to receive a stem cell transplant.

This clonotype occurred many times. The rearrangement uses TRBV12-3 or TRBV12-4 and TRBJ1-5; TRBD1 aligns across 10 bases. The CDR3 is 15 amino acids. Losses at the gene ends were 3 bases for V and 7 bases for J; bases not matched to a gene: 6. CDR3 sequence: CASSFSGTGDQPQHF. CDR3 sequence (DNA): TGTGCCAGCAGTTTTTCCGGGACAGGGGACCAGCCCCAGCATTTT.

This clonotype was seen repeatedly, ten times or more. The CDR3: CASSVGGTGYEQYF. The CDR3, as DNA: TGTGCCAGCAGCGTAGGAGGGACAGGATACGAGCAGTACTTC. This rearrangement joins TRBV9 to TRBJ2-7; 8 positions match TRBD1. The V segment lost 0 bases and the J segment 4 bases; nucleotides outside the gene matches: 3. From germline, CDR1 is SGDLS and CDR2 YYNGEE. The CDR3 loop spans 14 amino acids.

This clonotype was found many times. The rearrangement joins TRBV6-1 to TRBJ1-4, with 8 nucleotides matching TRBD1. Germline values: CDR1 MNHNS, CDR2 SASEGT. Trimming took 3 bases from V and 7 from J; bases not matched to a gene: 1. This CDR3 region has 13 residues. The CDR3 protein is CASSDQGAEKLFF. The CDR3, as DNA: TGTGCCAGCAGTGATCAGGGGGCTGAAAAACTGTTTTTT.

This clonotype came up many times. The J gene is TRBJ2-7, the V gene TRBV9; D is possibly TRBD1 (5 bases). Trimming left V 0 bases short and J 4 bases short, with 11 bases between. There are 14 residues in the CDR3. Germline V gene data show CDR1 as SGDLS and CDR2 as YYNGEE. CDR3 sequence: CASSVGPGQYEQYF. CDR3 nucleotides: TGTGCCAGCAGCGTAGGCCCAGGGCAATACGAGCAGTACTTC.

This clonotype came up many times. The chain is built from TRBV5-1 and TRBJ2-3; 8 bases map to TRBD1. The CDR3 totals 18 residues. Germline V lookup: CDR1 SGHRS, CDR2 YFSETQ. Trimming cost V 4 bases and J 0 bases; bases outside gene matches: 13. CDR3 in DNA: TGCGCCAGCAGCCTCGGGACAGGTGTGGGTCCCAGCACAGATACGCAGTATTTT. This gives the protein CASSLGTGVGPSTDTQYF.

This clonotype showed up just a few times. The chain uses TRBV7-9 and TRBJ2-2, with TRBD2 identical over 7 bases. V was pared by 1 base and J by 6 bases, with 2 bases of the junction left unmatched. CDR1 is SEHNR, CDR2 FQNEAQ, per germline (reference sequence). This CDR3 comprises 14 residues. CDR3 residues: CASSLGGRPGELFF. DNA of the CDR3: TGTGCCAGCAGCTTAGGCGGGAGACCCGGGGAGCTGTTTTTT.

This clonotype has a count of ten or more. This rearrangement joins TRBV12-3 or TRBV12-4 to TRBJ2-5; a possible D gene is TRBD2 (6 bases). CDR3 length equals 13 residues. Trimming removed 7 bases from V and 5 bases from J, with 14 bases in between. Written as DNA, the CDR3 is TGTGCCAGCACCTATAGTCTAGCGGAGACCCAGTACTTC. The encoded protein is CASTYSLAETQYF.

This clonotype has ten or more counts. This sequence joins TRBV5-5 and TRBJ2-3; D is ambiguous. Germline V gene sequence: CDR1 SGHKS, CDR2 YYEKEE (reference sequence). The V end lost 4 bases, the J end lost 6 bases, and 15 bases lay between the germline ends. The CDR3 runs 14 residues. CDR3 sequence (DNA): TGTGCCAGCAGCGCAACGTCACGTCGGGATACGCAGTATTTT. Its protein is CASSATSRRDTQYF.

There are many counts of this clonotype. The DNA for the CDR3 is TGTGCCAGCAGTTACAGGACAGGGGCCTCGAACACTGAAGCTTTCTTT. Translating it yields CASSYRTGASNTEAFF. V is TRBV6-5 and J is TRBJ1-1; 9 nucleotides match TRBD1. The CDR3 contains 16 residues. CDR1 is MNHEY and CDR2 is SVGAGI in the germline V gene. The V segment lost 2 bases and the J segment 1 base; nucleotides outside the gene matches: 5.

This clonotype was seen many times. The chain couples TRBV24-1 to TRBJ1-5, with 8 nucleotides matching TRBD1. J gave up 6 bases and V 5 bases, and 2 bases lay outside the gene matches. Germline CDR1 KGHDR, CDR2 SFDVKD. This CDR3 is 13 amino acids long. CDR3 in DNA: TGTGCCACCAGTGGGACAGGGTTTCAGCCCCAGCATTTT. Translation: CATSGTGFQPQHF.

The sample holds many counts of this clonotype. The genes are TRBV29-1 and TRBJ2-7; 7 bases fit TRBD1. This CDR3 is built from 14 residues. In germline, CDR1 is SQVTM, CDR2 ANQGSEA. The trim removed 2 bases at V and 3 bases at J, leaving 7 bases unmatched. This CDR3 reads CSVEQEGQNYEQYF. DNA for the CDR3: TGCAGCGTTGAACAAGAGGGACAGAACTACGAGCAGTACTTC.

This clonotype turned up a few times. The V call is TRBV7-9, the J call TRBJ2-7; D not resolved. Germline-derived CDR1 and CDR2 are SEHNR and FQNEAQ (reference sequence). CDR3 length equals 14 residues. V lost 5 bases and J 4 bases, leaving 15 bases between the germline ends. The CDR3 loop is CASSPRMVGYEQYF. Here the CDR3 DNA reads TGTGCCAGCAGCCCCCGTATGGTGGGGTACGAGCAGTACTTC. Drawing the rest from reference TRBV7-9 and TRBJ2-7, the complete variable domain is DTGVSQNPRHKITKRGQNVTFRCDPISEHNRLYWYRQTLGQGPEFLTYFQNEAQLEKSRLLSDRFSAERPKGSFSTLEIQRTEQGDSAMYLCASSPRMVGYEQYFGPGTRLTVT.

This clonotype was detected many times. The V and J genes are TRBV18 and TRBJ1-1; a weak D match, TRBD1 (6 bases). Trimming removed 4 bases from V and 3 bases from J, with 15 bases in between. This CDR3 comprises 15 residues. The germline CDR1 and CDR2 sequences are KGHSH and LQKENI. The CDR3: CASSRTTGLDTEAFF. The CDR3 DNA is TGTGCCAGCTCACGAACCACAGGGCTGGACACTGAAGCTTTCTTT. The full variable domain, completed using reference TRBV18 and TRBJ1-1, is NAGVMQNPRHLVRRRGQEARLRCSPMKGHSHVYWYRQLPEEGLKFMVYLQKENIIDESGMPKERFSAEFPKEGPSILRIQQVVRGDSAAYFCASSRTTGLDTEAFFGQGTRLTVV.